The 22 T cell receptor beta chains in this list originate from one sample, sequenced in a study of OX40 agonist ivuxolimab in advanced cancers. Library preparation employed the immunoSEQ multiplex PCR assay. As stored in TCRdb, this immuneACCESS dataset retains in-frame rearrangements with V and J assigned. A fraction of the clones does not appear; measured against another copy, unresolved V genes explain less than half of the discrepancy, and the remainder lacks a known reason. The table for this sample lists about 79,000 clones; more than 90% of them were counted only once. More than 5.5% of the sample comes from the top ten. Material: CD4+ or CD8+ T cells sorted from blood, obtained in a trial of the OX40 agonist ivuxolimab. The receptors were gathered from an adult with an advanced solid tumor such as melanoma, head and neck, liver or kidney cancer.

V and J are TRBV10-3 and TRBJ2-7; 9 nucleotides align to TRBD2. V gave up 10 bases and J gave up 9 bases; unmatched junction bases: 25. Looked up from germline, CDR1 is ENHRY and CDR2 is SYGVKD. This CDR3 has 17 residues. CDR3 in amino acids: CATSPGLADVRRVGQYF. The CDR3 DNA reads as TGTGCCACCTCTCCGGGACTAGCTGACGTGCGAAGGGTAGGGCAGTACTTC.

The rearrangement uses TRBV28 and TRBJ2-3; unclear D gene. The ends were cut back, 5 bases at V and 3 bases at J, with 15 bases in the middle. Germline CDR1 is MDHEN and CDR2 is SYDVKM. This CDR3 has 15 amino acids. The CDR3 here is CASSTPLFKTDTQYF. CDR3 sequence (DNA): TGTGCCAGCAGTACGCCCCTGTTCAAAACAGATACGCAGTATTTT.

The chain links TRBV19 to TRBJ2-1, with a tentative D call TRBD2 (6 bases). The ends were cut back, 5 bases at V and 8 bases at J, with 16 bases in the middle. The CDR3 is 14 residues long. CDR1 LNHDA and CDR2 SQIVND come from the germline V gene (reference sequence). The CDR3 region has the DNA TGTGCCAGTAGTGCGACCGGGACTGTCTATGAGCAGTTCTTC. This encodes CASSATGTVYEQFF.

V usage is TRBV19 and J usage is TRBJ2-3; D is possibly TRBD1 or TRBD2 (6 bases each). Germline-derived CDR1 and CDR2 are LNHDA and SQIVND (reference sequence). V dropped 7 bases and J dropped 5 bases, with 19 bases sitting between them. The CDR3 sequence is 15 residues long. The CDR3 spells CASTLRGRQGDTQYF. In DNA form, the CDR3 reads TGTGCCAGTACTTTAAGGGGGAGGCAAGGAGATACGCAGTATTTT.

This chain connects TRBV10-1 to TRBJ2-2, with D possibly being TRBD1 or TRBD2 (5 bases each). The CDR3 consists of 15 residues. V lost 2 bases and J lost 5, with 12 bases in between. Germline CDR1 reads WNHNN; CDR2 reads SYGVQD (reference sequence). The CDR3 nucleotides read TGCGCCAGCAGTGAGGGGGAGTGGGGGACCGGGGAGCTGTTTTTT. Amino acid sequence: CASSEGEWGTGELFF.

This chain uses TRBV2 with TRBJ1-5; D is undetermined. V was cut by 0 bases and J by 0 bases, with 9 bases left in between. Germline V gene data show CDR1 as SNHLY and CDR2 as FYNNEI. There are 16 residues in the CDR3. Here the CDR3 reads CASSEAGLYSNQPQHF. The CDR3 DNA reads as TGTGCCAGCAGTGAAGCGGGCCTCTATAGCAATCAGCCCCAGCATTTT.

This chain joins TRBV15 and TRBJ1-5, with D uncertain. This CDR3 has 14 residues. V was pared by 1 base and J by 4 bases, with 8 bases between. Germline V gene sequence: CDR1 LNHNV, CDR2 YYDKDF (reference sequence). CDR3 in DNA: TGTGCCACCAGCAGAGGGACCCTAAATCAGCCCCAGCATTTT. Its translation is CATSRGTLNQPQHF.

The CDR3 reads CASKGQAFTDTQYF. CDR3 DNA sequence: TGCGCTTCCAAGGGACAGGCTTTCACAGATACGCAGTATTTT. The chain combines TRBV5-1 with TRBJ2-3; 8 bases agree with TRBD1. Germline V CDR1 and CDR2: SGHRS, YFSETQ. The CDR3 is 14 residues long.

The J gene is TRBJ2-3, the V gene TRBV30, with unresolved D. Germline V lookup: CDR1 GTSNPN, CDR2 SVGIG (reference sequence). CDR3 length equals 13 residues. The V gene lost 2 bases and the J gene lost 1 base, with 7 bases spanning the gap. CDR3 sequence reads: CAWSRQGTDTQYF. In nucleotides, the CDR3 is TGTGCCTGGAGTAGGCAGGGCACAGATACGCAGTATTTT.

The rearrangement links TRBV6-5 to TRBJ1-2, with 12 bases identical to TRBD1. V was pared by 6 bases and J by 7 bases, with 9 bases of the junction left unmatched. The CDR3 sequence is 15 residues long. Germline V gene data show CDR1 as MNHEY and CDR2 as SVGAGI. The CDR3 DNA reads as TGTGCCAGCAGCACCGGGACAGGGGGCAAGGGTGGCTACACCTTC. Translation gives CASSTGTGGKGGYTF.

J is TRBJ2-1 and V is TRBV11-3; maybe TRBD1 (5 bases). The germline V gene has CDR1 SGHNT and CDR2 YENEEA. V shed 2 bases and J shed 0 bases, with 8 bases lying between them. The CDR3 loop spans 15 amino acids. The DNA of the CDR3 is TGTGCCAGCAGCTTAAGGGGCTCCTCCTACAATGAGCAGTTCTTC. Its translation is CASSLRGSSYNEQFF. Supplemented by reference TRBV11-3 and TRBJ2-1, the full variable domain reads EAGVVQSPRYKIIEKKQPVAFWCNPISGHNTLYWYLQNLGQGPELLIRYENEEAVDDSQLPKDRFSAERLKGVDSTLKIQPAELGDSAVYLCASSLRGSSYNEQFFGPGTRLTVL.

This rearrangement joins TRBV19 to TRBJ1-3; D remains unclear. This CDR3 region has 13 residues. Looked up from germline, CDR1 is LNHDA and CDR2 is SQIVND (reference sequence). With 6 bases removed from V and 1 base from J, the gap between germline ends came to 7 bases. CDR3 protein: CASRQTSGNTIYF. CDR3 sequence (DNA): TGTGCCAGTAGACAAACGTCTGGAAACACCATATATTTT.

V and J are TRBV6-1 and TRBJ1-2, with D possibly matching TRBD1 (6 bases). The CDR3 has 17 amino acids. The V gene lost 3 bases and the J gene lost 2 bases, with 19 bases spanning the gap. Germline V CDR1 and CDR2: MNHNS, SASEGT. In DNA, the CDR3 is TGTGCCAGCAGTGAGGGGGGGTGGACAGTATCAAACTATGGCTACACCTTC. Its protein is CASSEGGWTVSNYGYTF.

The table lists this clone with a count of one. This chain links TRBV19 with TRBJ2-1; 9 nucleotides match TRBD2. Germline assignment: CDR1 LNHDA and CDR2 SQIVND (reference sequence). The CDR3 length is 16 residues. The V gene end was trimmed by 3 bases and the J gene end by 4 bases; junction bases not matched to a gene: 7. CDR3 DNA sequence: TGTGCCAGTAGTATGGCTAGCGGGACTATATACAATGAGCAGTTCTTC. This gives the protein CASSMASGTIYNEQFF. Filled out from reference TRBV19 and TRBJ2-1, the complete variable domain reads DGGITQSPKYLFRKEGQNVTLSCEQNLNHDAMYWYRQDPGQGLRLIYYSQIVNDFQKGDIAEGYSVSREKKESFPLTVTSAQKNPTAFYLCASSMASGTIYNEQFFGPGTRLTVL.

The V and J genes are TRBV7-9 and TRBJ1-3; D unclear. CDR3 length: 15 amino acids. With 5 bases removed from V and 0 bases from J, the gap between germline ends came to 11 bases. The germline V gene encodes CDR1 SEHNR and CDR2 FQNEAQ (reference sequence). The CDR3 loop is CASSPRGISGNTIYF. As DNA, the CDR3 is TGTGCCAGCAGCCCCCGAGGTATCTCTGGAAACACCATATATTTT. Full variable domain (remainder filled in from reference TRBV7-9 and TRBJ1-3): DTGVSQNPRHKITKRGQNVTFRCDPISEHNRLYWYRQTLGQGPEFLTYFQNEAQLEKSRLLSDRFSAERPKGSFSTLEIQRTEQGDSAMYLCASSPRGISGNTIYFGEGSWLTVV.

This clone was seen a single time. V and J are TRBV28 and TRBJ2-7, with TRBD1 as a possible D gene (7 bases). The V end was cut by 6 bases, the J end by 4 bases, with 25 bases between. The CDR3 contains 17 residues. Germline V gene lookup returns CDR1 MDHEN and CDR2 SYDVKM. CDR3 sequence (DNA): TGTGCCAGCAGGAGGGGGGCCGGGACAGCCTACCCATACGAGCAGTACTTC. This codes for CASRRGAGTAYPYEQYF.

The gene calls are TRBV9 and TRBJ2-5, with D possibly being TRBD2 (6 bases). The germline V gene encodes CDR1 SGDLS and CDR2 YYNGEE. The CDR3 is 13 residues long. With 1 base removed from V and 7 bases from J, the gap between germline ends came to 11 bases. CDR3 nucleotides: TGTGCCAGCAGCGTAAATGGGGAGGCGACCCAGTACTTC. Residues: CASSVNGEATQYF.

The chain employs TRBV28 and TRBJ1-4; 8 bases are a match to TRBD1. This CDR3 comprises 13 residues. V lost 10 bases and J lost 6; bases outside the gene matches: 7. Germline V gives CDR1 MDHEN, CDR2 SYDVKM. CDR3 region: CATSGTGDEKLFF. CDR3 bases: TGTGCCACCTCGGGGACAGGCGATGAAAAACTGTTTTTT.

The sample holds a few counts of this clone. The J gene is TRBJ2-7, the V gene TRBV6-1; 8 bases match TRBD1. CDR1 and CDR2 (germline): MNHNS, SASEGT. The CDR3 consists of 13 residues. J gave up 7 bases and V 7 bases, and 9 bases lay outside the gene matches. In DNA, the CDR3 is TGTGCCAGCACTGTAGACAGGGGAGGTGAGCAGTACTTC. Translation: CASTVDRGGEQYF.

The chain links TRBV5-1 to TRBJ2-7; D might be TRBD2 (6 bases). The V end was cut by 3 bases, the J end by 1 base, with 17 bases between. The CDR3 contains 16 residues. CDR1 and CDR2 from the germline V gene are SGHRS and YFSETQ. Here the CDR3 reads CASSYGGAGHSYEQYF. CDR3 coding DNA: TGCGCCAGCAGCTACGGAGGAGCGGGCCATTCCTACGAGCAGTACTTC.

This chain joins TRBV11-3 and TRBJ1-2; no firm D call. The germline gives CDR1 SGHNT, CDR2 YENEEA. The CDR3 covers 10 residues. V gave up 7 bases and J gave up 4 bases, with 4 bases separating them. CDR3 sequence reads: CASTFYGYTF. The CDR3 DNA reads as TGTGCCAGCACCTTCTATGGCTACACCTTC.

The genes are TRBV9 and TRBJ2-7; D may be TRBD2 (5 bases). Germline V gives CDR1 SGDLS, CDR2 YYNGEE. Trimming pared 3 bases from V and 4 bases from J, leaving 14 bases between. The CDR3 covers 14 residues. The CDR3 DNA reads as TGTGCCAGCAGCGCGACTGAGCGGAGATACGAGCAGTACTTC. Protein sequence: CASSATERRYEQYF.